This T cell receptor beta chain was sequenced during a study of T cell responses to AZD1222 COVID-19 vaccine. Whole-study results and caveats: No day 14 peak samples; only post-peak repertoires were characterized. The study reported that nearly half of spike-specific TCRs target unmutated variant regions. Mostly white British, mostly female donors; authors suggested clonal diversity may be underestimated. At baseline, just a handful of AZD1222 recipients tested seropositive.

This CDR3 is 13 amino acids long. With V trimmed by 3 bases and J by 7 bases, 4 bases remained unmatched. The repertoire was sequenced with immunoSEQ multiplex PCR; TCRdb's copy has only in-frame clones and lacks some. The sample lists approximately 130,000 clones, nearly 90% seen once, with approximately 9.8% in the top ten. A remark on this clone: Its antigen remains unknown.

The origin of this receptor is an adult who received the AZD1222 COVID-19 vaccine. The sequenced sample was peripheral blood, obtained 28 days after the second AZD1222 dose. V is TRBV12-3 or TRBV12-4 and J is TRBJ2-5, with TRBD2 matching over 8 bases. The CDR3 bases are TGTGCCAGCAGTTTCGGGGGGGGAGGGACCCAGTACTTC. Translation gives CASSFGGGGTQYF.